Listed here are 31 T cell receptor beta chains from one sample, sequenced in a study of cytomegalovirus exposure and HLA in healthy donors. Researchers ran the PCR with 60 Vbeta and 13 Jbeta primers. TCRdb's copy holds only in-frame clones and misses some; the assay was immunoSEQ multiplex PCR. Among some 85,000 clones listed, over 60% were seen once. The sample comprised PBMCs. These receptor sequences come from a man aged 25 to 40 in good health and CMV-seronegative.

The J gene is TRBJ2-7, the V gene TRBV29-1; D might be TRBD2 (6 bases). The CDR3 is 13 amino acids. The germline gives CDR1 SQVTM, CDR2 ANQGSEA. V was trimmed by 7 bases and J by 7 bases, leaving 20 bases between them. The CDR3 spells CSALPVVRGEQYF. In DNA form, the CDR3 reads TGCAGCGCCCTACCGGTAGTTCGGGGGGAGCAGTACTTC.

The J gene is TRBJ2-4, the V gene TRBV4-1; 12 bases line up with TRBD1. The V and J ends lost 1 base and 7 bases, in that order; junction bases with no gene match: 11. The germline V gene encodes CDR1 MGHRA and CDR2 YSYEKL. This CDR3 region has 18 residues. The CDR3 DNA sequence: TGCGCCAGCAGCCAAGGACCCGGGACAGGGGGCGATCAGAACATTCAGTACTTC. This encodes CASSQGPGTGGDQNIQYF.

In regard to this clone: This may arise from a read error, as a much more abundant clone is one base away. This sequence joins TRBV28 and TRBJ1-2; the D is unclear. V lost 4 bases and J lost 3, with 3 bases in between. Germline V CDR1 and CDR2: MDHEN, SYDVKM. This CDR3 has 11 residues. CDR3 bases: TGTGCCAGCAGTTCCTACTATGGCTACACCTTC. This sequence encodes CASSSYYGYTF.

V usage is TRBV4-2 and J usage is TRBJ2-7, with D perhaps matching TRBD2 (6 bases). Germline values: CDR1 LGHNA, CDR2 YNFKEQ. V dropped 1 base and J dropped 4 bases, with 14 bases sitting between them. The CDR3 length is 15 residues. CDR3 sequence reads: CASSQADGSSYEQYF. The CDR3 DNA follows: TGTGCCAGCAGCCAAGCGGACGGGAGTTCGTACGAGCAGTACTTC.

V is TRBV19 and J is TRBJ2-7; 11 nucleotides align to TRBD2. The CDR3 has 15 residues. Germline values: CDR1 LNHDA, CDR2 SQIVND (reference sequence). J lost 3 bases, V lost 4 bases, and 5 bases had no gene match. CDR3 residues: CASSKTSGDFYEQYF. The CDR3 DNA is TGTGCCAGTAGTAAGACTAGCGGGGACTTCTACGAGCAGTACTTC. The entire variable domain, with the rest obtained from reference TRBV19 and TRBJ2-7, is as follows: DGGITQSPKYLFRKEGQNVTLSCEQNLNHDAMYWYRQDPGQGLRLIYYSQIVNDFQKGDIAEGYSVSREKKESFPLTVTSAQKNPTAFYLCASSKTSGDFYEQYFGPGTRLTVT.

The CDR3, as DNA: TGTGCCAGCAGTCCCGTTTTAAAGTCGCGCGAGCAGTACTTC. This translates into CASSPVLKSREQYF. The chain uses TRBV28 and TRBJ2-5; D ambiguous. Gene TRBJ2-7 matches the end of the DNA better, so the J call may be wrong. The CDR3 has 14 residues. Germline loops: CDR1 MDHEN, CDR2 SYDVKM.

The chain couples TRBV9 to TRBJ2-5, with 10 bases aligning to TRBD1. Looked up from germline, CDR1 is SGDLS and CDR2 is YYNGEE. The CDR3 sequence is 15 residues long. With V trimmed by 0 bases and J by 5 bases, 4 bases remained unmatched. The CDR3 DNA follows: TGTGCCAGCAGCGTAGGACAGGGGGCCTGGGAGACCCAGTACTTC. It specifies CASSVGQGAWETQYF.

In its sample, this clone was seen a few times. The chain employs TRBV28 and TRBJ2-3; a weak D match, TRBD1 (6 bases). CDR1 is MDHEN, CDR2 SYDVKM, per germline. Trimming pared 6 bases from V and 6 bases from J, leaving 16 bases between. The CDR3 sequence is 14 residues long. The CDR3 spells CASSLQGTYDTQYF. In DNA, the CDR3 is TGTGCCAGCAGCCTACAGGGCACATATGATACGCAGTATTTT.

In this sample, this clone turned up a few times. The V call is TRBV6-6, the J call TRBJ2-1, with D perhaps TRBD1 (5 bases). Between the trimmed V and J ends, which lost 8 bases and 6 bases, there was a span of 8 bases. CDR1 is MNHNY and CDR2 is SVGAGI in the germline V gene (reference sequence). CDR3 size: 11 residues. The CDR3 region is CASSQGNEQFF. The CDR3 DNA follows: TGTGCCAGCTCCCAGGGCAATGAGCAGTTCTTC.

The gene calls are TRBV11-2 and TRBJ2-5; possible D gene TRBD2, 5 bases. The V end was cut by 6 bases, the J end by 3 bases, with 8 bases between. The CDR3 runs 12 residues. Germline V gene lookup returns CDR1 SGHAT and CDR2 FQNNGV. The CDR3 loop reads CASRRAKETQYF. The CDR3, as DNA: TGTGCCAGCAGGCGGGCCAAAGAGACCCAGTACTTC.

This clone has a single count. The chain uses TRBV7-9 and TRBJ1-2, with 7 bases fitting TRBD1. This CDR3 region has 13 residues. From germline, CDR1 is SEHNR and CDR2 FQNEAQ (reference sequence). Unmatched junction bases numbered 2, after V lost 1 base and J lost 6 bases. The CDR3 bases are TGTGCCAGCAGCTTAGACAGGGGAAATGGCTACACCTTC. It codes for CASSLDRGNGYTF.

The chain carries TRBV11-2 and TRBJ2-3, with TRBD1 as a possible D gene (7 bases). The V end was cut by 1 base, the J end by 1 base, with 15 bases between. The germline gives CDR1 SGHAT, CDR2 FQNNGV. This CDR3 has 17 amino acids. For the CDR3, the DNA is TGTGCCAGCAGCTTAGGGAGGGGACAGCTAGGCACAGATACGCAGTATTTT. Its protein is CASSLGRGQLGTDTQYF. Full variable domain (outside the CDR3, taken from reference TRBV11-2 and TRBJ2-3): EAGVAQSPRYKIIEKRQSVAFWCNPISGHATLYWYQQILGQGPKLLIQFQNNGVVDDSQLPKDRFSAERLKGVDSTLKIQPAKLEDSAVYLCASSLGRGQLGTDTQYFGPGTRLTVL.

This clone appeared a few times. This sequence joins TRBV7-2 and TRBJ1-1, with 8 bases that match TRBD1. The trim removed 3 bases at V and 4 bases at J, leaving 4 bases unmatched. Germline assignment: CDR1 SGHTA and CDR2 FQGNSA. The CDR3 runs 14 residues. The DNA for the CDR3 is TGTGCCAGCAGCTTTAGTCAGGGGGCCACTGAAGCTTTCTTT. It specifies CASSFSQGATEAFF.

CDR3 amino acids: CASSLSGRPDYNEQFF. The CDR3 coding sequence is TGTGCCAGCAGCCTTAGCGGGAGGCCCGATTACAATGAGCAGTTCTTC. The rearrangement links TRBV7-2 to TRBJ2-1, with 10 bases matching TRBD2. The ends lost 5 bases at V and 4 bases at J; junction bases unmatched: 8. Germline V lookup: CDR1 SGHTA, CDR2 FQGNSA. The CDR3 runs 16 residues.

The chain uses TRBV5-1 and TRBJ1-2; D might be TRBD1 (6 bases). V was shortened by 4 bases and J by 3 bases, with 16 bases between the two germline ends. CDR3 length: 15 residues. CDR1 and CDR2 (germline): SGHRS, YFSETQ. The DNA for the CDR3 is TGCGCCAGCAGCCCGTCCGCGGGGGCGGACTATGGCTACACCTTC. This sequence encodes CASSPSAGADYGYTF. Based on the CDR3 plus reference TRBV5-1 and TRBJ1-2, the full variable domain is KAGVTQTPRYLIKTRGQQVTLSCSPISGHRSVSWYQQTPGQGLQFLFEYFSETQRNKGNFPGRFSGRQFSNSRSEMNVSTLELGDSALYLCASSPSAGADYGYTFGSGTRLTVV.

The chain couples TRBV2 to TRBJ2-7; possibly TRBD1 for D (6 bases). CDR3 length: 13 residues. Germline V CDR1 and CDR2: SNHLY, FYNNEI. The V gene lost 3 bases and the J gene lost 3 bases, with 9 bases spanning the gap. The CDR3: CASSDPQGYEQYF. CDR3 coding DNA: TGTGCCAGCAGTGACCCACAGGGCTACGAGCAGTACTTC.

The chain is built from TRBV28 and TRBJ1-2; 8 bases match TRBD1. After removal of 7 bases from V and 4 bases from J, the junction contained 5 bases not matched to a gene. The CDR3 has 13 amino acids. CDR1 MDHEN and CDR2 SYDVKM come from the germline V gene. CDR3 nucleotides: TGTGCCAGCAAACCAGGGGGCAGCTATGGCTACACCTTC. It translates to CASKPGGSYGYTF.

The CDR3 spells CASSQEVLAGLLLGYEQYF. In nucleotides, the CDR3 is TGTGCCAGCAGCCAAGAAGTACTAGCGGGACTATTATTGGGTTACGAGCAGTACTTC. The chain carries TRBV4-2 and TRBJ2-7; 10 positions agree with TRBD2. Losses at the gene ends were 0 bases for V and 4 bases for J; bases not matched to a gene: 15. The CDR3 spans 19 residues. Germline V CDR1 and CDR2: LGHNA, YNFKEQ.

This chain joins TRBV6-1 and TRBJ2-7, with a tentative D call TRBD1 (6 bases). CDR3 size: 15 residues. Per the germline V gene, CDR1 is MNHNS and CDR2 is SASEGT. Trimming took 0 bases from V and 2 from J, leaving 11 bases between them. CDR3 loop: CASSEAPTGAYEQYF. The CDR3 DNA is TGTGCCAGCAGTGAAGCGCCGACAGGAGCCTACGAGCAGTACTTC.

J is TRBJ1-6 and V is TRBV4-3; D is unclear. The CDR3 contains 15 residues. Germline V CDR1 and CDR2: LGHNA, YSLEER. V gave up 0 bases and J gave up 7 bases, with 10 bases separating them. CDR3 region: CASSQDRSGNSPLHF. The CDR3 region has the DNA TGCGCCAGCAGCCAAGATAGATCGGGGAATTCACCCCTCCACTTT.

Concerning this clone: A read error may produce the germline difference seen at one junction end. V is TRBV10-3 and J is TRBJ2-5; D may be TRBD2 (6 bases). Looked up from germline, CDR1 is ENHRY and CDR2 is SYGVKD. The CDR3 totals 14 residues. CDR3 protein: CAIRKGRGGESQYF. The CDR3 nucleotides read TGTGCCATCAGGAAAGGACGGGGAGGAGAGTCCCAGTACTTC.

This chain uses TRBV4-1 with TRBJ2-1, with D perhaps matching TRBD1 (6 bases). Per the germline V gene, CDR1 is MGHRA and CDR2 is YSYEKL. The germline V and J ends were trimmed by 4 bases and 1 base, with 11 bases remaining between them. The CDR3 length is 15 residues. This chain's CDR3 is CASSLDRMSYNEQFF. The CDR3, as DNA: TGCGCCAGCAGCCTGGACAGAATGTCCTACAATGAGCAGTTCTTC.

The V gene is TRBV9, the J gene TRBJ2-3, with 9 bases aligning to TRBD1. The V and J ends lost 3 bases and 4 bases, in that order; junction bases with no gene match: 12. There are 17 residues in the CDR3. Germline V gene sequence: CDR1 SGDLS, CDR2 YYNGEE. The CDR3 DNA reads as TGTGCCAGCAGCGCGGAAGGGACAGGGTTTTTTTCAGATACGCAGTATTTT. Amino acid sequence: CASSAEGTGFFSDTQYF.

This clone was observed once. In DNA, the CDR3 is TGCGCCAGCAGCTTGGGGGCAGCTGCCTCCTACGAGCAGTACTTC. As protein: CASSLGAAASYEQYF. J is TRBJ2-7 and V is TRBV5-1; no clear D. V was trimmed by 0 bases and J by 0 bases, leaving 10 bases between them. Germline lookup yields CDR1 SGHRS and CDR2 YFSETQ. The CDR3 length is 15 residues.

Worth noting for this clone: Mismatch with germline at one junction end may stem from a read error. The same CDR3 also results from other DNA sequences found in this sample. The CDR3 DNA follows: TGTGCCAGCAGCCAGAGCACTGAAATCTATAATTCCCCCCTCCACTTT. It encodes CASSQSTEIYNSPLHF. This chain connects TRBV14 to TRBJ1-6; D remains ambiguous. The CDR3 length is 16 residues. CDR1 and CDR2 from the germline V gene are SGHDN and FVKESK.

CDR3 sequence (DNA): TGTGCCAGCAGCCAGAGGAGGCAGGACACTGAAGCTTTCTTT. It is translated as CASSQRRQDTEAFF. The gene calls are TRBV7-9 and TRBJ1-1; D is uncertain. The CDR3 consists of 14 residues. Germline assignment: CDR1 SEHNR and CDR2 FQNEAQ (reference sequence). The V end was cut by 5 bases, the J end by 3 bases, with 13 bases between.

The DNA for the CDR3 is TGTGCCAGCAGCCAAGATCGGCGGGAGCGACTGTACTTC. This encodes CASSQDRRERLYF. The chain joins TRBV14 to TRBJ2-7; 7 nucleotides align to TRBD2. J was trimmed by 12 bases and V by 0 bases; bases with no gene match: 8. CDR1 SGHDN and CDR2 FVKESK come from the germline V gene. This CDR3 has 13 amino acids.

This clone has only a few counts. V usage is TRBV28 and J usage is TRBJ2-7; tentatively, D is TRBD1 (5 bases). The CDR3 length is 12 residues. Trimming stripped 6 bases from V and 7 bases from J, with 13 bases between. Germline CDR1 is MDHEN and CDR2 is SYDVKM. The CDR3 region is CASRSDSPEQYF. The DNA for the CDR3 is TGTGCCAGCAGATCCGACAGTCCAGAGCAGTACTTC.

This chain links TRBV7-8 with TRBJ2-7, with D perhaps matching TRBD1 (5 bases). The germline CDR1 and CDR2 sequences are SGHVS and FQNEAQ. With 5 bases removed from V and 4 bases from J, the gap between germline ends came to 12 bases. The CDR3 length is 13 residues. CDR3: CASSQDSQYEQYF. CDR3 nucleotides: TGTGCCAGCAGCCAAGACAGCCAATACGAGCAGTACTTC.

By sample share, this clone is medium-sized. Other DNA sequences from this sample encode an identical CDR3 as well. This chain connects TRBV5-1 to TRBJ2-1, with D tentatively TRBD1 (6 bases). The ends were cut back, 4 bases at V and 10 bases at J, with 12 bases in the middle. Germline loops: CDR1 SGHRS, CDR2 YFSETQ. The CDR3 runs to 12 residues. The CDR3 is CASSTGSPEQFF. The CDR3 nucleotides are TGCGCCAGCAGCACAGGGTCCCCCGAGCAGTTCTTC.

The chain uses TRBV5-1 and TRBJ2-5; 8 bases line up with TRBD2. Trimming took 0 bases from V and 1 from J; bases not matched to a gene: 5. The CDR3 totals 16 residues. Germline loops: CDR1 SGHRS, CDR2 YFSETQ. CDR3 in DNA: TGCGCCAGCAGCTTGGGGGTAGCGGGGATCCAAGAGACCCAGTACTTC. It encodes CASSLGVAGIQETQYF.